The rows below give T cell receptor beta chains drawn from one sample of a study of Graves' ophthalmopathy and Graves' hyperthyroidism. One entry per CDR3 protein results from TCRdb running MiXCR on the multiplex PCR reads. The sample lists about 40,000 distinct CDR3 sequences; about 50% were seen once. Source material: peripheral blood. Receptors were obtained from an adult man with Graves' ophthalmopathy. The CDR3 runs from the conserved cysteine through the conserved F or W. The D gene is left open where the match is weak. A row's size may be missing; if present it is once, few, many or a size class.

J gene,clone size,V gene,D gene,CDR3 DNA,CDR3 protein
TRBJ2-1,.,TRBV7-8,.,TGTGCCAGCAGCTCGGCCCAGGGGGGTAGGGGGCAGTTCTTC,CASSSAQGGRGQFF
TRBJ2-7,.,TRBV7-8,.,TGTGCCAGCAGCTTCGCACCTAGCGAGAACTACGAGCAGTACTTC,CASSFAPSENYEQYF
TRBJ2-1,.,TRBV5-1,TRBD2,TGCGCCAGTAGCCCGGGGGGGGGAAGCTCCTACAATGAGCAGTTCTTC,CASSPGGGSSYNEQFF
TRBJ1-6,.,TRBV15,TRBD1,TGTGCCACCAGCAGCAGACAGGGTGGGGATAATTCACCCCTCCACTTT,CATSSRQGGDNSPLHF
TRBJ2-3,.,TRBV7-9,TRBD2,TGTGCCAGCAGCTCTACTAGCGGGAAAAACAGTTCAAGGCCAGATACGCAGTATTTT,CASSSTSGKNSSRPDTQYF
TRBJ2-1,few,TRBV7-6,.,TGTGCCAGCAGCTTGGGGTACAATGAGCAGTTCTTC,CASSLGYNEQFF
TRBJ1-2,.,TRBV6-5,.,TGTGCCAGCACCCTTAGGACCGTATTACGCTATGGCTACACCTTC,CASTLRTVLRYGYTF
TRBJ2-1,few,TRBV30,.,TGTGCCTGGAGTGTACGGCGCAGGTTCTATAATGAGCAGTTCTTC,CAWSVRRRFYNEQFF
TRBJ2-5,many,TRBV6-1,TRBD1,TGTGCCAGCAGGGGACAGGGAAGTTATGGGTCCCAGTACTTC,CASRGQGSYGSQYF
TRBJ2-1,medium-sized,TRBV4-3,TRBD2,TGCGCCAGCAGCCAAGATGCGGGGACGGGAGGTTACAATGAGCAGTTCTTC,CASSQDAGTGGYNEQFF
TRBJ2-2,.,TRBV7-2,TRBD2,TGTGCCAGCAGCTGGGGCGGGGGGATCGGGGAGCTGTTTTTT,CASSWGGGIGELFF
TRBJ1-4,many,TRBV27,.,TGTGCCAGCAGTTTATATGGGCAGGGCGGTGAAAAACTGTTTTTT,CASSLYGQGGEKLFF
TRBJ2-1,.,TRBV13,.,TGTGCCAGCAGCGAGACCGCTGAGGGAGACAATGAGCAGTTCTTC,CASSETAEGDNEQFF
TRBJ2-7,medium-sized,TRBV15,TRBD2,TGTGCCACCAGCAGAGATTTGGCGGGAGGGACCTACGAGCAGTACTTC,CATSRDLAGGTYEQYF
TRBJ1-1,few,TRBV2,.,TGTGCCACCAGCAGCGAGGCCAGCGGAGTGAACACTGAAGCTTTCTTT,CATSSEASGVNTEAFF
TRBJ2-2,many,TRBV7-3,TRBD1,TGTGCCAGCAGCCTACTCGGGACAGGGGTTGGAGGGGAGCTGTTTTTT,CASSLLGTGVGGELFF
TRBJ2-1,once,TRBV14,TRBD1,TGTGCCAGCAGCCTATCGGTAGTGACAGGGGGGTGGTTCTTC,CASSLSVVTGGWFF
TRBJ2-5,.,TRBV7-2,.,TGTGCCAGCAGCTTATTCCAGGGAGGCAATCAGCCCCAGTACTTC,CASSLFQGGNQPQYF
TRBJ2-3,.,TRBV7-6,TRBD1,TGTGCCAGCACCCAGGACAGGGATACGCAGTATTTT,CASTQDRDTQYF
TRBJ2-7,many,TRBV5-6,.,TGTGCCAGCAGCTTCACCGGGACTGGGGCTAGGAAGCAGTACTTC,CASSFTGTGARKQYF
TRBJ2-2,many,TRBV2,TRBD1,TGTGCCAGCAGCCGTGGACAGGGAGGCACCGGGGAGCTGTTTTTT,CASSRGQGGTGELFF
TRBJ1-3,.,TRBV30,.,TGTGCCTGGTCCCAAGGCCTCTCTGGAACCACCATATATTTT,CAWSQGLSGTTIYF
TRBJ1-6,.,TRBV20-1,TRBD1,TGCAGTGTCCGGGACAGCAATAATTCACCCCTCCACTTT,CSVRDSNNSPLHF
TRBJ2-4,many,TRBV5-6,TRBD2,TGTGCCAGCAGCTTGTGGGGGGGAGAAAACATTCAGTACTTC,CASSLWGGENIQYF
TRBJ1-4,many,TRBV9,.,TGTGCCAGCAGCGTAGAGGGTAGGGCGGGGGAAAAACTGTTTTTT,CASSVEGRAGEKLFF
TRBJ2-6,many,TRBV9,.,TGTGCCAGCAGCGCAAGACCGTCAGGGACTGGGGCCAACGTCCTGACTTTC,CASSARPSGTGANVLTF
TRBJ1-2,many,TRBV14,.,TGTGCCAGCAGCCAAGAATCTATTGCTAACTATGGCTACACCTTC,CASSQESIANYGYTF
TRBJ2-7,many,TRBV12-3/TRBV12-4,.,TGTGCCAGCAGTTCCGGAAGCTCCTACGAGCAGTACTTC,CASSSGSSYEQYF
TRBJ1-2,.,TRBV20-1,TRBD1,TGCAGTGCTAGAGATCCTCAGGGGGAAACAGGTGGCTACACCTTC,CSARDPQGETGGYTF
TRBJ2-7,many,TRBV30,TRBD2,TGTGCCTGGAGTACGGGAGGACGGGAGCAGTACTTC,CAWSTGGREQYF
TRBJ2-2,.,TRBV2,.,TGTGCCAGCGGTACAGGGCGCGTGACTACCGGGGAGCTGTTTTTT,CASGTGRVTTGELFF
TRBJ1-5,.,TRBV19,.,TGTGCCGGTAGTATGAAAAGCCAGGGGTTTAGCAATCAGCCCCAGCATTTT,CAGSMKSQGFSNQPQHF
TRBJ2-2,.,TRBV24-1,.,TGTGCCACCAGTGAGTCGGGGCCAGATACCGGGGAGCTGTTTTTT,CATSESGPDTGELFF
TRBJ2-1,many,TRBV9,TRBD2,TGTGCCAGCAGCGTAGGTCGGGGCGGGAGCTACAATGAGCAGTTCTTC,CASSVGRGGSYNEQFF
TRBJ2-1,.,TRBV2,TRBD2,TGTGCCAGCAGAACAAATGCGGGAGTCTCCTACAATGAGCAGTTCTTC,CASRTNAGVSYNEQFF
TRBJ1-1,once,TRBV7-9,.,TGTGCTAGCAGCCAAGGGGGACCAGAGAACACTGAAGCTCTCTTT,CASSQGGPENTEALF
TRBJ2-3,many,TRBV7-3,.,TGTGCCAGCAGCTCGATAGGGGGACTAAACTCGGCCACAGATACGCAGTATTTT,CASSSIGGLNSATDTQYF
TRBJ2-3,many,TRBV7-3,TRBD2,TGTGCCAGCAGCTTGGCACTAGCGGGGACAGATACGCAGTATTTT,CASSLALAGTDTQYF
TRBJ1-1,.,TRBV7-2,.,TGTGCCAGTAGCTCCTGGGACGCGAACACTGAAGCTTTCTTT,CASSSWDANTEAFF
TRBJ1-2,.,TRBV10-3,TRBD1,TGTGCCATCAGTGAACAGGGGGCGTACTATGGCTACACCTTC,CAISEQGAYYGYTF